Following are 24 T cell receptor beta chains from one sample sequenced in a study of OX40 agonist ivuxolimab in advanced cancers. The protocol was immunoSEQ multiplex PCR, while the TCRdb copy is restricted to in-frame clones and leaves out a portion. The table shows fewer than 70,000 clones, with around 90% occurring only once. The sample consisted of CD4+ or CD8+ T cells sorted from blood, taken in a trial of the OX40 agonist ivuxolimab. The receptors come from an adult with an advanced solid tumor such as melanoma, head and neck, liver or kidney cancer.

V gene TRBV9 combines with J gene TRBJ2-1; 8 bases fit TRBD1. J was trimmed by 4 bases and V by 1 base; bases with no gene match: 4. The CDR3 has 15 amino acids. The germline CDR1 and CDR2 sequences are SGDLS and YYNGEE. CDR3 coding DNA: TGTGCCAGCAGCGTAACAGGGGGAAATTACAATGAGCAGTTCTTC. As protein: CASSVTGGNYNEQFF.

The chain carries TRBV11-2 and TRBJ2-3, with D perhaps matching TRBD2 (6 bases). This CDR3 has 15 residues. Per germline, CDR1 SGHAT and CDR2 FQNNGV. The ends were cut back, 2 bases at V and 4 bases at J, with 13 bases in the middle. The CDR3 DNA is TGTGCCAGCAGCTTATCGTCGGGAGATGCAGATACGCAGTATTTT. Translating gives CASSLSSGDADTQYF.

This rearrangement joins TRBV19 to TRBJ1-1; D is unresolved. The CDR3 runs 14 residues. Germline V gene data show CDR1 as LNHDA and CDR2 as SQIVND (reference sequence). The germline V and J ends were trimmed by 1 base and 0 bases, with 6 bases remaining between them. The DNA of the CDR3 is TGTGCCAGTAGTATAGGGTACGTGAACACTGAAGCTTTCTTT. Protein: CASSIGYVNTEAFF.

This rearrangement joins TRBV9 to TRBJ2-2, with D unclear. Germline assignment: CDR1 SGDLS and CDR2 YYNGEE. The CDR3 covers 13 residues. With 3 bases removed from V and 10 bases from J, the gap between germline ends came to 13 bases. This chain's CDR3 is CASSGPAQEELFF. The DNA for the CDR3 is TGTGCCAGCAGCGGGCCAGCCCAGGAGGAGCTGTTTTTT.

This clone was seen a handful of times. At the DNA level, this CDR3 is encoded by other sequences in the same sample as well. The chain has TRBV10-3 and TRBJ1-2, with D perhaps TRBD1 (5 bases). The CDR3 is 12 amino acids. CDR1 is ENHRY and CDR2 is SYGVKD in the germline V gene. V shed 6 bases and J shed 2 bases, with 7 bases lying between them. In DNA, the CDR3 is TGTGCCATCAGCGAGGGGAACTATGGCTACACCTTC. It codes for CAISEGNYGYTF.

The chain links TRBV30 to TRBJ1-1; 7 bases agree with TRBD1. From germline, CDR1 is GTSNPN and CDR2 SVGIG (reference sequence). This CDR3 comprises 13 residues. The V gene end was trimmed by 3 bases and the J gene end by 2 bases; junction bases not matched to a gene: 3. The CDR3 DNA follows: TGTGCCTGGAGGACAGGGTATAACACTGAAGCTTTCTTT. It translates to CAWRTGYNTEAFF.

This chain joins TRBV25-1 and TRBJ2-5; 7 nucleotides match TRBD2. This CDR3 has 14 residues. Trimming took 7 bases from V and 2 from J; bases not matched to a gene: 7. CDR1 MGHDK and CDR2 SYGVNS come from the germline V gene. CDR3 sequence reads: CASMGGWLQETQYF. CDR3 in DNA: TGTGCCAGCATGGGGGGGTGGCTGCAAGAGACCCAGTACTTC.

The V gene is TRBV5-1, the J gene TRBJ2-7, with D possibly being TRBD1 or TRBD2 (5 bases each). The germline V gene encodes CDR1 SGHRS and CDR2 YFSETQ. V was clipped by 0 bases and J by 1 base, with 11 bases between them. This CDR3 has 15 amino acids. CDR3: CASSLGRGVSYEQYF. The CDR3 coding sequence is TGCGCCAGCAGCTTGGGAAGGGGAGTGTCCTACGAGCAGTACTTC.

The rearrangement uses TRBV6-5 and TRBJ2-1, with D possibly TRBD1 on 6 matching bases. Per the germline V gene, CDR1 is MNHEY and CDR2 is SVGAGI. V gave up 6 bases and J gave up 4 bases, with 16 bases separating them. The CDR3 has 15 amino acids. Here the CDR3 DNA reads TGTGCCAGCAGACCTGACAGGCGAGGATACAATGAGCAGTTCTTC. Amino acid sequence: CASRPDRRGYNEQFF.

This clone was counted between two and nine times. This chain uses TRBV6-5 with TRBJ1-2, with D hard to call. The CDR3 consists of 12 residues. V was pared by 11 bases and J by 5 bases, with 15 bases between. Germline-derived CDR1 and CDR2 are MNHEY and SVGAGI. CDR3 DNA sequence: TGTGCCGCGGTTTCGGGAGTTTATGGCTACACCTTC. The encoded protein is CAAVSGVYGYTF.

This chain joins TRBV28 and TRBJ2-7, with 9 bases lining up with TRBD2. CDR1 is MDHEN and CDR2 is SYDVKM in the germline V gene. V dropped 3 bases and J dropped 4; count of bases not matched to a gene: 10. The CDR3 contains 16 residues. CDR3 coding DNA: TGTGCCAGCAGTTTGTCCCTAGCGGGAAGATCATACGAGCAGTACTTC. This gives the protein CASSLSLAGRSYEQYF.

The CDR3 reads CASSQTGTGELFF. For the CDR3, the DNA is TGCGCCAGCAGCCAGACAGGGACCGGGGAGCTGTTTTTT. The chain uses TRBV4-1 and TRBJ2-2, with 7 bases aligning to TRBD1. V lost 3 bases, J lost 5 bases, and 0 bases stayed unmatched. Germline V gene data show CDR1 as MGHRA and CDR2 as YSYEKL. The CDR3 length is 13 residues.

CDR3 DNA sequence: TGTGCCAGCAGCTTGGGGCCCAGCACTGAAGCTTTCTTT. Its protein is CASSLGPSTEAFF. The rearrangement links TRBV5-4 to TRBJ1-1; D gene ambiguous. The V end was cut by 0 bases, the J end by 4 bases, with 7 bases between. CDR1 and CDR2 from the germline V gene are SGHNT and YYREEE (reference sequence). This CDR3 comprises 13 residues.

This chain uses TRBV28 with TRBJ1-1; D uncertain. The CDR3 is 13 residues long. The germline gives CDR1 MDHEN, CDR2 SYDVKM. Trimming left V 0 bases short and J 4 bases short, with 6 bases between. CDR3 residues: CASSLWGGTEAFF. DNA for the CDR3: TGTGCCAGCAGTTTATGGGGTGGCACTGAAGCTTTCTTT.

The rearrangement uses TRBV2 and TRBJ2-1, with 10 bases matching TRBD2. The CDR3 is 16 residues long. Germline CDR1 SNHLY, CDR2 FYNNEI. V gave up 6 bases and J gave up 1 base; unmatched junction bases: 6. The CDR3 region has the DNA TGTGCCAGCAGCGCTTCTAGCGGGAGTTCCTACAATGAGCAGTTCTTC. Translated: CASSASSGSSYNEQFF. Full variable domain (rest looked up from reference TRBV2 and TRBJ2-1): EPEVTQTPSHQVTQMGQEVILRCVPISNHLYFYWYRQILGQKVEFLVSFYNNEISEKSEIFDDQFSVERPDGSNFTLKIRSTKLEDSAMYFCASSASSGSSYNEQFFGPGTRLTVL.

The genes are TRBV27 and TRBJ1-5; perhaps TRBD1 as D (6 bases). Germline V gene sequence: CDR1 MNHEY, CDR2 SMNVEV (reference sequence). The CDR3 spans 15 residues. The ends were cut back, 3 bases at V and 3 bases at J, with 12 bases in the middle. The DNA for the CDR3 is TGTGCCAGCAGTTTGACTTCAGGGGTCAATCAGCCCCAGCATTTT. It codes for CASSLTSGVNQPQHF.

The chain couples TRBV9 to TRBJ2-2; 8 nucleotides match TRBD2. Germline CDR1 SGDLS, CDR2 YYNGEE. J lost 0 bases, V lost 4 bases, and 8 bases had no gene match. This CDR3 has 17 residues. The chain's CDR3 is CASSMGGGTANTGELFF. As DNA, the CDR3 is TGTGCCAGCAGCATGGGCGGGGGGACCGCGAACACCGGGGAGCTGTTTTTT. The full variable domain, completed using reference TRBV9 and TRBJ2-2, is DSGVTQTPKHLITATGQRVTLRCSPRSGDLSVYWYQQSLDQGLQFLIQYYNGEERAKGNILERFSAQQFPDLHSELNLSSLELGDSALYFCASSMGGGTANTGELFFGEGSRLTVL.

The rearrangement joins TRBV25-1 to TRBJ1-1; no clear D gene. V was shortened by 6 bases and J by 3 bases, with 11 bases between the two germline ends. CDR3 length equals 13 residues. CDR1 and CDR2 (germline): MGHDK, SYGVNS. The CDR3 DNA reads TGTGCCAGCAGCCTTCTGGAGGACACTGAAGCTTTCTTT. Translation: CASSLLEDTEAFF.

The CDR3 sequence: CASSHPRRGVEETQYF. In DNA form, the CDR3 reads TGCGCCAGCAGCCACCCGAGGCGGGGGGTAGAAGAGACCCAGTACTTC. This sequence joins TRBV4-1 and TRBJ2-5; TRBD2 matches 8 bases. This CDR3 is built from 16 residues. Per germline, CDR1 MGHRA and CDR2 YSYEKL. With 3 bases clipped from V and 3 bases from J, the junction kept 9 bases outside the gene matches.

Of note for this clone: Distinct nucleotide sequences in the sample also encode this CDR3. This sequence joins TRBV27 and TRBJ1-5; a weak D match, TRBD1 (6 bases). V shed 6 bases and J shed 3 bases, with 12 bases lying between them. CDR1 is MNHEY and CDR2 is SMNVEV in the germline V gene (reference sequence). This CDR3 spans 14 amino acids. CDR3 DNA: TGTGCCAGCAGGAAGGGGGGCCCCAATCAGCCCCAGCATTTT. Encoded protein: CASRKGGPNQPQHF.

The CDR3 reads CASTQLAGDSYNEQFF. CDR3 DNA: TGTGCCAGCACCCAGCTAGCGGGGGACTCCTACAATGAGCAGTTCTTC. This chain links TRBV2 with TRBJ2-1, with TRBD2 identical over 10 bases. The CDR3 extends over 16 amino acids. Germline V gene data show CDR1 as SNHLY and CDR2 as FYNNEI. The V gene end was trimmed by 7 bases and the J gene end by 0 bases; junction bases not matched to a gene: 6.

V and J are TRBV7-8 and TRBJ2-2; the D gene is possibly TRBD1 (5 bases). Trimming took 5 bases from V and 3 from J, leaving 16 bases between them. This CDR3 has 16 amino acids. CDR1 and CDR2 (germline): SGHVS, FQNEAQ. The CDR3 here is CASSPRQGADTGELFF. CDR3 sequence (DNA): TGTGCCAGCAGCCCTCGGCAAGGGGCGGACACCGGGGAGCTGTTTTTT.

The chain employs TRBV7-2 and TRBJ2-7, with unresolved D. Looked up from germline, CDR1 is SGHTA and CDR2 is FQGNSA. The CDR3 is 13 residues long. Trimming removed 0 bases at V and 4 bases at J, with 7 bases between. The CDR3 nucleotides read TGTGCCAGCAGCTTAGCCCCGAGATACGAGCAGTACTTC. Translating gives CASSLAPRYEQYF.

The V and J genes are TRBV27 and TRBJ1-5; D is uncertain. In germline, CDR1 is MNHEY, CDR2 SMNVEV (reference sequence). The CDR3 covers 17 residues. Trimming removed 6 bases at V and 0 bases at J, with 18 bases between. In DNA form, the CDR3 reads TGTGCCAGCAGCCTGACTCCCTCCGGAGATAGCAATCAGCCCCAGCATTTT. This sequence encodes CASSLTPSGDSNQPQHF.